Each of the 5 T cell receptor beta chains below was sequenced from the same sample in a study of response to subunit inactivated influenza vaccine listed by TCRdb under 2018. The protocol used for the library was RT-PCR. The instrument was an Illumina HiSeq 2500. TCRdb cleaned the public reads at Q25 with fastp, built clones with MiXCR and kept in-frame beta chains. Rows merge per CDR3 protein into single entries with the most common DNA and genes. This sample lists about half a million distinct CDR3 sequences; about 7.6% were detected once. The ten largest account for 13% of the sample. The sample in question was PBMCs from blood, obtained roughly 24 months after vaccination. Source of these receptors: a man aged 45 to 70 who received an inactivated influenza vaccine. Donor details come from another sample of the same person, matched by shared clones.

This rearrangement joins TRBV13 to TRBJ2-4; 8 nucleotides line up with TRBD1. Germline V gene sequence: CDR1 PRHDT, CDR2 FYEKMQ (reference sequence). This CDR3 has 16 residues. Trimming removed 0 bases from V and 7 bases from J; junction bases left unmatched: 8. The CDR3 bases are TGTGCCAGCAGCTTAGGACAGGGGGGCCGGCGGAACATTCAGTACTTC. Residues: CASSLGQGGRRNIQYF.

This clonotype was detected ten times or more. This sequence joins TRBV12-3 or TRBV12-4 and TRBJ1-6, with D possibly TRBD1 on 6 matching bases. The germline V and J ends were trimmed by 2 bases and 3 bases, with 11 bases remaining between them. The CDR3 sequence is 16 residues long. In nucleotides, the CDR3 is TGTGCCAGCAGTTTATCCCAGGGGAACTATAATTCACCCCTCCACTTT. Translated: CASSLSQGNYNSPLHF.

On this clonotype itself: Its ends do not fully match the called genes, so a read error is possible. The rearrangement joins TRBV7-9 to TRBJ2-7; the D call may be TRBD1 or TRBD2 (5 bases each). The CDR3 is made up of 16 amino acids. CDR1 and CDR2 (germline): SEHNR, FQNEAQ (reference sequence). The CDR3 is CASRLATGRGLYEQYF. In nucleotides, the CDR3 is TGTGCCAGCAGATTAGCTACGGGAAGGGGCCTCTACGAGCAGTACTTC.

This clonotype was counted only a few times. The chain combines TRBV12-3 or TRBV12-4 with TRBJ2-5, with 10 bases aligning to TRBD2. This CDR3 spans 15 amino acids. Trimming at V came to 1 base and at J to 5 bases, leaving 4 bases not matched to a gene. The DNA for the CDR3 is TGTGCCAGCAGTTTAGTTCTAGCGGGGGTCGAGACCCAGTACTTC. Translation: CASSLVLAGVETQYF.

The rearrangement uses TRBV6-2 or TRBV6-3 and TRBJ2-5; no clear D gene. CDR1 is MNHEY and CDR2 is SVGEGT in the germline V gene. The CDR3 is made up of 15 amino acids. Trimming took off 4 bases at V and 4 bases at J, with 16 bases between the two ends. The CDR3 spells CASSFSSRPGETQYF. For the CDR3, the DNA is TGTGCCAGCAGTTTCAGCTCGCGCCCAGGAGAGACCCAGTACTTC.